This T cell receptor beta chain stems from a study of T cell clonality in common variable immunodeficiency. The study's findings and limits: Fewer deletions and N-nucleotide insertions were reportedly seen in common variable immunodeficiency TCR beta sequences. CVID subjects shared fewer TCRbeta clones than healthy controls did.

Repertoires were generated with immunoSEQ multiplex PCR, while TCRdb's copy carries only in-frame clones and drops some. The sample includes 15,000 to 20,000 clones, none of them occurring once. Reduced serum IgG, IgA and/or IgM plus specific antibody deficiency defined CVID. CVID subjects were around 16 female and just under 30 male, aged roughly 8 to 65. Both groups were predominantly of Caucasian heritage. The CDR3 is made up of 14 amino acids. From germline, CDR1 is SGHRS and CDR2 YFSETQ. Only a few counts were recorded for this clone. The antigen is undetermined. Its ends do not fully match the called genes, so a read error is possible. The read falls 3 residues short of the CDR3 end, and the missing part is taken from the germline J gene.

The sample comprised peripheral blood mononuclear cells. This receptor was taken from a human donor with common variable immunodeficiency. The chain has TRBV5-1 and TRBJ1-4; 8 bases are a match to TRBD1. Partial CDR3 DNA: TGCGCCAGCAGTTTGGGACAGGCTAATGAAAAA. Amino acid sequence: CASSLGQANEK. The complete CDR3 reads CASSLGQANEKLFF.